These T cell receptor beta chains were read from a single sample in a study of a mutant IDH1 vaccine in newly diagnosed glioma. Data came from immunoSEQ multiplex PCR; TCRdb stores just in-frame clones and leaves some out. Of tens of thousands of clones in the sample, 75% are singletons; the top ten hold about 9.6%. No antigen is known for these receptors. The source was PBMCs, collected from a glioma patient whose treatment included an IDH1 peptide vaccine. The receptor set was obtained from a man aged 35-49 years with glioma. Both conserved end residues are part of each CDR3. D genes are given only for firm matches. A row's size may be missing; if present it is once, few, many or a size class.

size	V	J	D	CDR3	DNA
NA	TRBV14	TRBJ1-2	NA	CASSQVNRAGDGYTF	TGTGCCAGCAGCCAAGTCAACAGGGCTGGGGATGGCTACACCTTC
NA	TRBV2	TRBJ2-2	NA	CASSDRRVGTGELFF	TGTGCCAGCAGTGACCGGAGGGTCGGCACCGGGGAGCTGTTTTTT
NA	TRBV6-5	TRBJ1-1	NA	CASSYGQNTEAFF	TGTGCCAGCAGTTACGGACAGAACACTGAAGCTTTCTTT
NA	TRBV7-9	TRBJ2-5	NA	CASSLVPAGREETQYF	TGTGCCAGCAGCTTAGTACCCGCAGGGCGGGAAGAGACCCAGTACTTC
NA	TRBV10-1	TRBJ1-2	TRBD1	CASSESMAQGLGGYTF	TGCGCCAGCAGTGAGTCGATGGCACAGGGGCTTGGTGGCTACACCTTC
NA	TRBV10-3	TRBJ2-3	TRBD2	CAIKGERESTDTQYF	TGTGCCATCAAGGGCGAGCGGGAGAGCACAGATACGCAGTATTTT
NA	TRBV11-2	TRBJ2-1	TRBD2	CASRRTSGRLNEQFF	TGTGCCAGCAGGCGGACTAGCGGGAGATTGAATGAGCAGTTCTTC
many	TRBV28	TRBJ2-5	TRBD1	CASSLGTGVQETQYF	TGTGCCAGCAGTTTAGGGACAGGGGTCCAAGAGACCCAGTACTTC
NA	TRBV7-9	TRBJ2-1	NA	CASSPSLAGEQFF	TGTGCCAGCAGCCCATCCCTGGCAGGCGAGCAGTTCTTC
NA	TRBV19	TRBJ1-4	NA	CASSTTGSAKLFF	TGTGCCAGTAGTACCACAGGGTCGGCAAAACTGTTTTTT
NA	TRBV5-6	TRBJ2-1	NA	CASSLSRGVTYNEQFF	TGTGCCAGCAGCTTGTCGCGGGGTGTCACCTACAATGAGCAGTTCTTC
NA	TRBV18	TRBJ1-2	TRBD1	CASSQDRAAGYTF	TGTGCCAGCTCTCAAGACAGGGCGGCTGGCTACACCTTC
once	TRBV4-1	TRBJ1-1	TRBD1	CASSQRTGGDEAFF	TGCGCCAGCAGCCAGAGGACAGGGGGTGATGAAGCTTTCTTT
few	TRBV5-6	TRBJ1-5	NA	CASSLAGYQPQHF	TGTGCCAGCAGCTTGGCCGGGTATCAGCCCCAGCATTTT
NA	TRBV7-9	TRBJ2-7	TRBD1	CASSPRQGERYEQYF	TGTGCCAGCAGCCCCCGACAGGGGGAACGCTACGAGCAGTACTTC
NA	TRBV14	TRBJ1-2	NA	CASSQDVAGMFDYTF	TGTGCCAGCAGCCAAGACGTCGCAGGGATGTTCGACTACACCTTC
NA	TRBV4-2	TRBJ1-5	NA	CASSQGQGNQPQHF	TGTGCCAGCAGCCAAGGGCAAGGCAATCAGCCCCAGCATTTT
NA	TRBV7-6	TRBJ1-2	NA	CASSSARGLGGYTF	TGTGCCAGCAGCTCAGCTCGGGGATTGGGTGGCTACACCTTC
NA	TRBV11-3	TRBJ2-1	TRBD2	CASSWGGYNEQFF	TGTGCCAGCAGCTGGGGAGGGTACAATGAGCAGTTCTTC
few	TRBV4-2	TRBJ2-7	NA	CASSPLGGTNYEQYF	TGTGCCAGCAGCCCCCTAGGCGGGACAAACTACGAGCAGTACTTC
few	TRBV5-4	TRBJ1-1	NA	CASSLGRGNMNTEAFF	TGTGCCAGCAGCTTGGGCCGAGGGAACATGAACACTGAAGCTTTCTTT
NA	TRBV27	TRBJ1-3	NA	CASSLSPRAHTIYF	TGTGCCAGCAGTTTATCCCCCAGGGCCCACACCATATATTTT
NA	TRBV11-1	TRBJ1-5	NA	CASSLDGANQPQHF	TGTGCCAGCAGCTTAGATGGGGCCAATCAGCCCCAGCATTTT
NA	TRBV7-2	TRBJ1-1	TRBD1	CASSAGQGHTEAFF	TGTGCCAGCAGCGCCGGACAGGGCCACACTGAAGCTTTCTTT
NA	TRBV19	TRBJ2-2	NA	CASSRIASNTGELFF	TGTGCCAGTAGTAGGATCGCCTCGAACACCGGGGAGCTGTTTTTT
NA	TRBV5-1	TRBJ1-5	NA	CASSLSGRGEQPQHF	TGCGCCAGCAGCTTGAGTGGTAGGGGCGAACAGCCCCAGCATTTT
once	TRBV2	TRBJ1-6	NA	CASSPGPVSLHF	TGTGCCAGCAGCCCCGGCCCCGTGTCCCTCCACTTT
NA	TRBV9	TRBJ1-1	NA	CASSASGTANTEAFF	TGTGCCAGCAGTGCCTCCGGGACGGCCAACACTGAAGCTTTCTTT
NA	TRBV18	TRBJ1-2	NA	CASSPNALTDPGGYTF	TGTGCCAGCTCACCCAACGCCTTGACAGACCCAGGGGGCTACACCTTC
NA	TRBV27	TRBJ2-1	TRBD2	CATRPPGLAGESPYNEQFF	TGTGCCACCCGACCTCCGGGACTAGCGGGAGAATCCCCCTACAATGAGCAGTTCTTC
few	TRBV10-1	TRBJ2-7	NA	CASSVTGAYEQYF	TGCGCCAGCAGTGTGACTGGGGCGTACGAGCAGTACTTC
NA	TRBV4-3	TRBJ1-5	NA	CASSQDYKPSNQPQHF	TGCGCCAGCAGCCAAGATTACAAGCCTAGCAATCAGCCCCAGCATTTT
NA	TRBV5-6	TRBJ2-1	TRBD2	CASSLRWREPYNEQFF	TGTGCCAGCAGCCTCCGATGGCGGGAGCCCTACAATGAGCAGTTCTTC
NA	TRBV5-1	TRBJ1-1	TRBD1	CASSLVGQGYTEAFF	TGCGCCAGCAGCTTGGTGGGACAGGGATACACTGAAGCTTTCTTT
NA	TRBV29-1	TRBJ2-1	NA	CSVGRGSYNEQFF	TGCAGCGTTGGTCGAGGGAGTTACAATGAGCAGTTCTTC
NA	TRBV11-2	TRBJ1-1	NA	CASSLDSNTEAFF	TGTGCCAGCAGCTTAGATTCGAACACTGAAGCTTTCTTT
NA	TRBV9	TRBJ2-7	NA	CASSVGGRGTYEQYF	TGTGCCAGCAGCGTAGGGGGCAGGGGCACCTACGAGCAGTACTTC
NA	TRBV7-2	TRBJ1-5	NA	CASSLTFGNQPQHF	TGTGCCAGCAGCCTGACCTTCGGGAATCAGCCCCAGCATTTT
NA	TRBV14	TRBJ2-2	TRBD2	CASSPLGAGGPYNTGELFF	TGTGCCAGCAGCCCATTAGGAGCGGGAGGGCCTTACAACACCGGGGAGCTGTTTTTT
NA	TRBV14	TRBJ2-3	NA	CASSPTSTSSTDTQYF	TGTGCCAGCAGCCCCACCAGTACCTCTAGCACAGATACGCAGTATTTT
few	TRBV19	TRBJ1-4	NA	CASTDRATNEKLFF	TGTGCCAGTACAGACAGAGCAACTAATGAAAAACTGTTTTTT
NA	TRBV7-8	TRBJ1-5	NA	CASSWGGQLDSNQPQHF	TGCGCCAGCAGCTGGGGTGGACAGCTTGATAGCAATCAGCCCCAGCATTTT
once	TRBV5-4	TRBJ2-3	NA	CASRGPADTQYF	TGTGCCAGCAGGGGGCCAGCAGATACGCAGTATTTT
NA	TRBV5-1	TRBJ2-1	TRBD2	CASSPERDYYNEQFF	TGCGCCAGCAGCCCGGAGCGGGACTACTACAATGAGCAGTTCTTC
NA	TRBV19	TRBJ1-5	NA	CASTGGSGQPQHF	TGTGCCAGTACTGGGGGCTCGGGTCAGCCCCAGCATTTT